The 22 T cell receptor beta chains below come from one sample, sequenced in a study of blood T cells in healthy people across ages. Primed by a sample-barcoded 5' primer and a J-beta primer mix, a second PCR proceeded for about 6 to 11 cycles. TCRdb processed the 5' RACE reads anew with MiXCR; each CDR3 protein has one entry. The sample contains 850,000 to 1,000,000 distinct CDR3 sequences, roughly half of which appear only once. Material: blood. These receptor sequences come from a woman aged 55-69 years in good health.

The gene calls are TRBV20-1 and TRBJ2-7; weak D call: TRBD1 (6 bases). Germline loops: CDR1 DFQATT, CDR2 SNEGSKA (reference sequence). V gave up 5 bases and J gave up 3 bases, with 14 bases separating them. This CDR3 contains 13 residues. The DNA of the CDR3 is TGCAGTGCTCCTCGGACAGTTTACTACGAGCAGTACTTC. It translates to CSAPRTVYYEQYF.

The V gene is TRBV12-3 or TRBV12-4, the J gene TRBJ2-3; the D gene is possibly TRBD1 (6 bases). This CDR3 region has 14 residues. Trimming pared 2 bases from V and 7 bases from J, leaving 13 bases between. This chain's CDR3 is CASSLSPGHYTQYF. The CDR3 nucleotides are TGTGCCAGCAGTTTATCACCGGGACACTATACGCAGTATTTT.

This clonotype has more than one count but fewer than ten. V and J are TRBV20-1 and TRBJ2-7; D might be TRBD2 (6 bases). With the DNA end fitting TRBJ2-5 better, the J assignment may be wrong. CDR1 and CDR2 (germline): DFQATT, SNEGSKA (reference sequence). This CDR3 contains 14 residues. For the CDR3, the DNA is TGCAGTGCTAGAGGTTTGGGGGGTGGTGAGACCCAGTACTTC. It codes for CSARGLGGGETQYF.

The gene calls are TRBV5-1 and TRBJ2-5, with TRBD2 matching over 7 bases. The CDR3 has 15 amino acids. The junction had 9 bases not matched to a gene; V was cut back by 6 bases and J by 1 base. CDR1 and CDR2 from the germline V gene are SGHRS and YFSETQ. CDR3 nucleotide sequence: TGCGCCAGCACCCTACTAGCGAGCGCCCAAGAGACCCAGTACTTC. Translated: CASTLLASAQETQYF.

This clonotype occurred a few times. V and J are TRBV9 and TRBJ2-1; 10 bases map to TRBD2. The CDR3 runs to 20 residues. CDR1 and CDR2 (germline): SGDLS, YYNGEE. V shed 3 bases, J shed 0 bases, and the junction held 15 bases outside the gene matches. CDR3 DNA sequence: TGTGCCAGCAGCGCGGAGGGGACTAGCGCTTCCTGGAGCTCCTACAATGAGCAGTTCTTC. Protein: CASSAEGTSASWSSYNEQFF. Filled out from reference TRBV9 and TRBJ2-1, the complete variable domain reads DSGVTQTPKHLITATGQRVTLRCSPRSGDLSVYWYQQSLDQGLQFLIQYYNGEERAKGNILERFSAQQFPDLHSELNLSSLELGDSALYFCASSAEGTSASWSSYNEQFFGPGTRLTVL.

This chain uses TRBV7-9 with TRBJ2-5; no reliable D call. Trimming took off 1 base at V and 1 base at J, with 7 bases between the two ends. CDR1 SEHNR and CDR2 FQNEAQ come from the germline V gene (reference sequence). This CDR3 has 14 amino acids. The CDR3 sequence is CASSLGLVQETQYF. CDR3 nucleotide sequence: TGTGCCAGCAGCTTAGGTCTGGTCCAAGAGACCCAGTACTTC.

This rearrangement joins TRBV6-2 or TRBV6-3 to TRBJ2-4, with TRBD1 as a possible D gene (6 bases). The CDR3 loop spans 15 amino acids. The ends were cut back, 6 bases at V and 5 bases at J, with 17 bases in the middle. Germline assignment: CDR1 MNHEY and CDR2 SVGEGT. The CDR3 sequence: CASRRGNSRENIQYF. The DNA of the CDR3 is TGTGCCAGCAGGAGGGGGAACTCCCGCGAAAACATTCAGTACTTC.

The count of this clonotype is one. The chain carries TRBV20-1 and TRBJ2-1; 7 bases are shared with TRBD2. The CDR3 length is 16 residues. In germline, CDR1 is DFQATT, CDR2 SNEGSKA (reference sequence). V was pared by 1 base and J by 5 bases, with 11 bases of the junction left unmatched. The CDR3 DNA sequence: TGCAGTGCTAGAGGTGCAGCGGGAATGAGAGACAATGAGCAGTTCTTC. Its protein product is CSARGAAGMRDNEQFF.

This clonotype showed up just a few times. The chain has TRBV24-1 and TRBJ2-3; D ambiguous. Looked up from germline, CDR1 is KGHDR and CDR2 is SFDVKD. Trimming took off 1 base at V and 4 bases at J, with 2 bases between the two ends. The CDR3 is made up of 12 amino acids. CDR3 DNA sequence: TGTGCCACCAGTGATTTCTCAGATACGCAGTATTTT. The encoded protein is CATSDFSDTQYF.

V is TRBV29-1 and J is TRBJ1-2; 9 nucleotides agree with TRBD1. Germline trimming cut 6 bases from V and 4 bases from J; bases unmatched to any gene: 12. Germline V gene lookup returns CDR1 SQVTM and CDR2 ANQGSEA. There are 15 residues in the CDR3. CDR3 nucleotides: TGCAGCGTGGCGACAGGGGGGGAATTCAGCTATGGCTACACCTTC. Translation gives CSVATGGEFSYGYTF. Looking up the rest from reference TRBV29-1 and TRBJ1-2 gives the full variable domain: SAVISQKPSRDICQRGTSLTIQCQVDSQVTMMFWYRQQPGQSLTLIATANQGSEATYESGFVIDKFPISRPNLTFSTLTVSNMSPEDSSIYLCSVATGGEFSYGYTFGSGTRLTVV.

The rearrangement links TRBV28 to TRBJ2-7, with a possible D match to TRBD1 (5 bases). Germline assignment: CDR1 MDHEN and CDR2 SYDVKM. The CDR3 contains 13 residues. The V end lost 7 bases, the J end lost 2 bases, and 12 bases lay between the germline ends. The CDR3, as DNA: TGTGCCAGCACCCCACTGGGGCCCTACGAGCAGTACTTC. It codes for CASTPLGPYEQYF.

The DNA for the CDR3 is TGTGCCGTGCGACTGGGAACAGGGGGCTACACCTTC. This codes for CAVRLGTGGYTF. The V and J genes are TRBV5-6 and TRBJ1-2; tentative D call: TRBD1 (6 bases). Looked up from germline, CDR1 is SGHDT and CDR2 is YYEEEE. V dropped 10 bases and J dropped 8 bases, with 18 bases sitting between them. The CDR3 totals 12 residues.

This clonotype was detected a few times. The chain uses TRBV9 and TRBJ1-2; no reliable D call. The CDR3 loop spans 11 amino acids. V dropped 0 bases and J dropped 8 bases, with 5 bases sitting between them. Looked up from germline, CDR1 is SGDLS and CDR2 is YYNGEE. The CDR3 DNA reads TGTGCCAGCAGCGTAGGGCGCGGCTACACCTTC. This gives the protein CASSVGRGYTF. The full variable domain, its missing parts supplied by reference TRBV9 and TRBJ1-2, is DSGVTQTPKHLITATGQRVTLRCSPRSGDLSVYWYQQSLDQGLQFLIQYYNGEERAKGNILERFSAQQFPDLHSELNLSSLELGDSALYFCASSVGRGYTFGSGTRLTVV.

The chain joins TRBV20-1 to TRBJ2-1; unclear D gene. Trimming shortened V by 4 bases and J by 9 bases, and 19 bases separated the two germline ends. The CDR3 consists of 14 residues. The germline CDR1 and CDR2 sequences are DFQATT and SNEGSKA (reference sequence). CDR3 in DNA: TGCAGTGCTAACCACGTTATTGGAGCTAGTGAGCAGTTCTTC. It specifies CSANHVIGASEQFF.

This chain connects TRBV18 to TRBJ1-2, with a weak D call TRBD1 (5 bases). Germline-derived CDR1 and CDR2 are KGHSH and LQKENI. Deletions cut 1 base from V and 4 bases from J, with 10 bases between. The CDR3 extends over 14 amino acids. CDR3 nucleotides: TGTGCCAGCTCACCACGGCAGGGAATCTATGGCTACACCTTC. It translates to CASSPRQGIYGYTF.

This clonotype occurred a few times. The chain has TRBV5-1 and TRBJ1-1; unclear D gene. The germline V gene encodes CDR1 SGHRS and CDR2 YFSETQ. The V end lost 2 bases, the J end lost 5 bases, and 25 bases lay between the germline ends. CDR3 size: 18 residues. Here the CDR3 DNA reads TGCGCCAGCAGCTTTAAGATCTACAGCTTAAGATTTAATACTGAAGCTTTCTTT. As protein: CASSFKIYSLRFNTEAFF.

The chain recombines TRBV6-5 with TRBJ2-7, with 8 bases fitting TRBD2. J was trimmed by 7 bases and V by 2 bases; bases with no gene match: 7. CDR1 is MNHEY, CDR2 SVGAGI, per germline. This CDR3 spans 14 amino acids. The CDR3 protein is CASSYGTSPHEQYF. The CDR3 DNA follows: TGTGCCAGCAGTTACGGGACTAGTCCCCATGAGCAGTACTTC.

This clonotype showed up just a few times. The chain joins TRBV6-5 to TRBJ1-2, with D possibly TRBD1 on 6 matching bases. The CDR3 loop spans 17 amino acids. The germline V and J ends were trimmed by 0 bases and 1 base, with 15 bases remaining between them. Germline lookup yields CDR1 MNHEY and CDR2 SVGAGI. CDR3 nucleotides: TGTGCCAGCAGTTACTCTGCAGGGGAGGCCCTTAACTATGGCTACACCTTC. Its protein product is CASSYSAGEALNYGYTF.

The chain is built from TRBV4-1 and TRBJ2-3; TRBD2 agrees at 7 bases. This CDR3 comprises 18 residues. Germline trimming cut 0 bases from V and 1 base from J; bases unmatched to any gene: 10. From germline, CDR1 is MGHRA and CDR2 YSYEKL. DNA for the CDR3: TGCGCCAGCAGCCAAGATTCGTCGGCGGGAGAGGGCACAGATACGCAGTATTTT. Residues: CASSQDSSAGEGTDTQYF.

This clonotype was picked up a small number of times. The J gene is TRBJ2-2, the V gene TRBV20-1; D is unresolved. The germline V gene encodes CDR1 DFQATT and CDR2 SNEGSKA (reference sequence). The CDR3 spans 15 residues. V was shortened by 1 base and J by 3 bases, with 12 bases between the two germline ends. CDR3 sequence reads: CSARGGTVDTGELFF. The CDR3 DNA is TGCAGTGCTAGAGGGGGAACAGTGGACACCGGGGAGCTGTTTTTT.

The chain couples TRBV30 to TRBJ2-5; no firm D call. CDR1 is GTSNPN and CDR2 is SVGIG in the germline V gene (reference sequence). Between the trimmed V and J ends, which lost 3 bases and 5 bases, there was a span of 13 bases. CDR3 size: 13 residues. In nucleotides, the CDR3 is TGTGCCTGGAGCAAGCATGCGCGGGAGACCCAGTACTTC. Translated, it gives CAWSKHARETQYF.

This chain connects TRBV28 to TRBJ1-2, with D tentatively TRBD1 (6 bases). Germline CDR1 MDHEN, CDR2 SYDVKM. The CDR3 is 15 amino acids. Deletions cut 7 bases from V and 5 bases from J, with 20 bases between. The CDR3, as DNA: TGTGCCAGCACCACCGCGGGGGGCGGAGGATATGGCTACACCTTC. Translation gives CASTTAGGGGYGYTF.